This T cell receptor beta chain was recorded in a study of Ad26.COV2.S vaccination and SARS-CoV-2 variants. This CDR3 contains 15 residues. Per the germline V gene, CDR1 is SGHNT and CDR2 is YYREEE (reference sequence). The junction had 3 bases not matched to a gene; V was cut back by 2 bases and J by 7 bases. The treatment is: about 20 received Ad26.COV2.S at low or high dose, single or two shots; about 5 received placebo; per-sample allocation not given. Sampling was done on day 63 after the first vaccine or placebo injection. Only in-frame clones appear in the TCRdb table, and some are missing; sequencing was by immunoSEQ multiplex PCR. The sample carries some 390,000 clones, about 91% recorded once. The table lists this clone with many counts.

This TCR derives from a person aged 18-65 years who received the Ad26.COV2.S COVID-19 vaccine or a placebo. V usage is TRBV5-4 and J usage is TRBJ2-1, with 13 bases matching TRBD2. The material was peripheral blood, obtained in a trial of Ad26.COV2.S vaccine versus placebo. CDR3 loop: CASSFGTSGVNEQFF. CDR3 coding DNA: TGTGCCAGCAGCTTCGGGACTAGCGGGGTTAATGAGCAGTTCTTC.